The 26 T cell receptor beta chains below were found in one sample sequenced in a study of blood T cell repertoires in COVID-19. Here immunoSEQ multiplex PCR was the method, and the copy in TCRdb shows in-frame clones only, minus some. The sample consists of about 110,000 clones, roughly 81% of them appearing once. The sample consisted of peripheral blood. The source of these receptors is a human donor in a cohort sampled during active COVID-19.

This chain links TRBV5-6 with TRBJ2-3, with TRBD2 as a possible D gene (5 bases). Trimming removed 5 bases at V and 0 bases at J, with 10 bases between. Germline CDR1 reads SGHDT; CDR2 reads YYEEEE. This CDR3 is built from 14 residues. Here the CDR3 reads CASSPGLSTDTQYF. The CDR3 coding sequence is TGTGCCAGCAGTCCCGGACTTAGCACAGATACGCAGTATTTT.

The rearrangement links TRBV2 to TRBJ1-1; the D gene is possibly TRBD1 (5 bases). The CDR3 length is 14 residues. V was cut by 1 base and J by 6 bases, with 12 bases left in between. The germline CDR1 and CDR2 sequences are SNHLY and FYNNEI. The CDR3 region is CASSEEGIGSEAFF. Written as DNA, the CDR3 is TGTGCCAGCAGTGAAGAGGGGATTGGATCTGAAGCTTTCTTT.

J is TRBJ2-7 and V is TRBV27; 8 nucleotides line up with TRBD2. The CDR3 totals 15 residues. In germline, CDR1 is MNHEY, CDR2 SMNVEV (reference sequence). V gave up 2 bases and J gave up 3 bases; unmatched junction bases: 6. In nucleotides, the CDR3 is TGTGCCAGCAGTTTACTAGCGGGTAACCTCTACGAGCAGTACTTC. This translates into CASSLLAGNLYEQYF.

The genes are TRBV30 and TRBJ1-4; D is possibly TRBD1 (6 bases). The V end lost 8 bases, the J end lost 1 base, and 8 bases lay between the germline ends. Germline V gene lookup returns CDR1 GTSNPN and CDR2 SVGIG (reference sequence). The CDR3 spans 12 residues. CDR3 region: CAARGTNEKLFF. CDR3 DNA: TGTGCCGCCAGGGGAACTAATGAAAAACTGTTTTTT.

V is TRBV12-3 or TRBV12-4 and J is TRBJ1-4; 7 positions agree with TRBD1. Trimming cost V 8 bases and J 7 bases; bases outside gene matches: 7. The CDR3 has 13 amino acids. Written as DNA, the CDR3 is TGTGCCAGCGGTAGACAGGGCGGTGAAAAACTGTTTTTT. It is translated as CASGRQGGEKLFF.

The chain uses TRBV27 and TRBJ2-7; 8 bases are a match to TRBD1. This CDR3 has 14 amino acids. The J segment lost 3 bases and the V segment lost 5 bases, leaving 6 bases of the junction unmatched. Germline CDR1 MNHEY, CDR2 SMNVEV (reference sequence). CDR3 loop: CASSRQGLGYEQYF. The CDR3 bases are TGTGCCAGCAGTAGACAGGGGCTCGGCTACGAGCAGTACTTC.

This chain joins TRBV24-1 and TRBJ1-2; D perhaps matches TRBD1 (6 bases). This CDR3 has 14 amino acids. Germline V gives CDR1 KGHDR, CDR2 SFDVKD. Trimming removed 7 bases from V and 2 bases from J, with 13 bases in between. Written as DNA, the CDR3 is TGTGCCACCAGCCCGAGGGACAAGAACTATGGCTACACCTTC. Amino acids: CATSPRDKNYGYTF.

The chain joins TRBV6-5 to TRBJ2-7, with TRBD2 matching over 9 bases. The CDR3 is made up of 14 amino acids. Unmatched junction bases numbered 12, after V lost 7 bases and J lost 8 bases. Germline values: CDR1 MNHEY, CDR2 SVGAGI. The CDR3 nucleotides are TGTGCCAGCACCACCGGGGGCGGGAGGGCAAAGCAGTACTTC. Translated: CASTTGGGRAKQYF.

V is TRBV2 and J is TRBJ2-4; perhaps TRBD1 as D (5 bases). The CDR3 has 15 residues. CDR1 SNHLY and CDR2 FYNNEI come from the germline V gene. V was clipped by 4 bases and J by 0 bases, with 10 bases between them. The CDR3 bases are TGTGCCAGCAGTGGAGACAGATTAGCCAAAAACATTCAGTACTTC. This encodes CASSGDRLAKNIQYF.

The chain is built from TRBV3-1 (or the pseudogene TRBV3-2) and TRBJ1-2; TRBD1 aligns across 11 bases. Germline V lookup: CDR1 LGHDT, CDR2 YNNKEL (reference sequence). This CDR3 contains 14 residues. V shed 2 bases and J 8 bases; nucleotides not matched to a gene: 4. The CDR3 spells CASSQSGQGDGYTF. The CDR3, as DNA: TGTGCCAGCAGCCAATCGGGACAGGGGGACGGCTACACCTTC.

This clone has just a few counts. The chain links TRBV7-3 to TRBJ2-3, with unresolved D. Per the germline V gene, CDR1 is SGHTA and CDR2 is FQGTGA. The CDR3 length is 13 residues. The V and J ends lost 1 base and 5 bases respectively, with 7 bases between them. CDR3 in DNA: TGTGCCAGCAGCTTAAGTGCAGGAGATACGCAGTATTTT. Residues: CASSLSAGDTQYF.

The rearrangement uses TRBV18 and TRBJ1-1; 7 bases match TRBD1. V lost 1 base, J lost 5 bases, and 4 bases stayed unmatched. The germline gives CDR1 KGHSH, CDR2 LQKENI. The CDR3 consists of 14 residues. CDR3 in DNA: TGTGCCAGCTCACCACGACAGGGAGAAACTGAAGCTTTCTTT. This gives the protein CASSPRQGETEAFF. The full variable domain, its missing parts supplied by reference TRBV18 and TRBJ1-1, is NAGVMQNPRHLVRRRGQEARLRCSPMKGHSHVYWYRQLPEEGLKFMVYLQKENIIDESGMPKERFSAEFPKEGPSILRIQQVVRGDSAAYFCASSPRQGETEAFFGQGTRLTVV.

The V gene is TRBV30, the J gene TRBJ2-2; 10 bases map to TRBD1. Germline CDR1 GTSNPN, CDR2 SVGIG (reference sequence). Trimming took 1 base from V and 4 from J; bases not matched to a gene: 3. This CDR3 contains 15 residues. Here the CDR3 reads CAWSETGGFTGELFF. The CDR3 DNA follows: TGTGCCTGGAGTGAGACAGGGGGCTTCACCGGGGAGCTGTTTTTT.

The V gene is TRBV2, the J gene TRBJ2-1; 9 nucleotides align to TRBD2. The germline V gene encodes CDR1 SNHLY and CDR2 FYNNEI. The CDR3 length is 16 residues. The ends lost 1 base at V and 9 bases at J; junction bases unmatched: 10. In DNA form, the CDR3 reads TGTGCCAGCAGTGAAGGTTTGGCTAGCGGGGTGGTTGAGCAGTTCTTC. Translation: CASSEGLASGVVEQFF.

The chain joins TRBV7-8 to TRBJ2-7, with TRBD2 as a possible D gene (5 bases). This CDR3 is 15 amino acids long. Trimming removed 1 base from V and 4 bases from J, with 14 bases in between. The germline gives CDR1 SGHVS, CDR2 FQNEAQ. CDR3 protein: CASSLGYLPGYEQYF. The DNA of the CDR3 is TGTGCCAGCAGCTTAGGGTACCTCCCGGGGTACGAGCAGTACTTC.

This chain connects TRBV5-1 to TRBJ1-3, with D perhaps TRBD1 (6 bases). V gave up 4 bases and J gave up 2 bases, with 16 bases separating them. CDR1 and CDR2 (germline): SGHRS, YFSETQ. This CDR3 is built from 16 residues. CDR3 in amino acids: CASSQQTGPTGNTIYF. CDR3 DNA sequence: TGCGCCAGCAGCCAACAGACAGGCCCGACTGGAAACACCATATATTTT.

The rearrangement links TRBV6-5 to TRBJ1-6, with TRBD1 matching 7 bases. The junction had 5 bases not matched to a gene; V was cut back by 0 bases and J by 6 bases. The CDR3 runs to 16 residues. CDR1 is MNHEY, CDR2 SVGAGI, per germline. The CDR3 coding sequence is TGTGCCAGCAGTTACTCGAGAGGGACAGTTAATTCACCCCTCCACTTT. As protein: CASSYSRGTVNSPLHF.

CDR3 region: CASSPQAAEQYF. CDR3 DNA sequence: TGTGCCAGCTCACCACAGGCAGCGGAGCAGTACTTC. The chain links TRBV18 to TRBJ2-7; no reliable D call. Trimming cost V 1 base and J 7 bases, with 8 bases left between them. The CDR3 has 12 amino acids. Germline V gene sequence: CDR1 KGHSH, CDR2 LQKENI.

The chain joins TRBV3-1 (or the pseudogene TRBV3-2) to TRBJ2-4; 12 nucleotides match TRBD2. Germline V gene data show CDR1 as LGHDT and CDR2 as YNNKEL (reference sequence). The CDR3 runs to 19 residues. V was pared by 0 bases and J by 9 bases, with 15 bases of the junction left unmatched. CDR3 in DNA: TGTGCCAGCAGCCAAGATCCCCCCTCTAGCGGGAGGGCCAGGGGCATTCAGTACTTC. Protein product: CASSQDPPSSGRARGIQYF.

The gene calls are TRBV7-9 and TRBJ2-5; 13 positions match TRBD2. The CDR3 loop spans 17 amino acids. The V gene end was trimmed by 8 bases and the J gene end by 2 bases; junction bases not matched to a gene: 11. Germline-derived CDR1 and CDR2 are SEHNR and FQNEAQ (reference sequence). Here the CDR3 reads CASGLIPGLAGQETQYF. The CDR3 nucleotides are TGTGCCAGCGGATTAATTCCGGGACTAGCGGGGCAAGAGACCCAGTACTTC.

V usage is TRBV21-1 and J usage is TRBJ1-5; the table's D gene call, TRBD1, was not cross checked with the DNA. TRBV21-1 is classified as a pseudogene. This CDR3 is 13 amino acids long. DNA of the CDR3: TGTGCCAGCAGCAAAGCTCCAGGTGGGCCCCAGCATTTT. Amino acid sequence: CASSKAPGGPQHF.

This chain uses TRBV6-6 with TRBJ2-3, with a tentative D call TRBD1 (5 bases). Germline CDR1 and CDR2: MNHNY and SVGAGI (reference sequence). The CDR3 is made up of 15 amino acids. Trimming removed 5 bases from V and 0 bases from J, with 12 bases in between. The CDR3 protein is CASSPGPGSTDTQYF. The CDR3 nucleotides read TGTGCCAGCAGTCCGGGCCCAGGGAGCACAGATACGCAGTATTTT.

This clone was seen a single time. The rearrangement joins TRBV6-5 to TRBJ1-1; D perhaps matches TRBD1 (5 bases). The germline V gene encodes CDR1 MNHEY and CDR2 SVGAGI. The CDR3 spans 13 residues. V was shortened by 6 bases and J by 0 bases, with 8 bases between the two germline ends. CDR3 in amino acids: CASRPRVNTEAFF. The CDR3 DNA reads TGTGCCAGCAGACCCAGGGTGAACACTGAAGCTTTCTTT.

The chain joins TRBV10-2 to TRBJ2-7; D might be TRBD2 (6 bases). Germline CDR1 and CDR2: WSHSY and SAAADI. This CDR3 has 12 amino acids. Trimming took off 6 bases at V and 4 bases at J, with 10 bases between the two ends. The CDR3: CASSPGRYEQYF. For the CDR3, the DNA is TGCGCCAGCAGCCCAGGGAGGTACGAGCAGTACTTC.

The chain carries TRBV12-3 or TRBV12-4 and TRBJ1-1; unclear D gene. Trimming removed 6 bases from V and 0 bases from J, with 8 bases in between. CDR3 length: 13 amino acids. CDR3 sequence (DNA): TGTGCCAGCAGCCGTACACTGAACACTGAAGCTTTCTTT. This codes for CASSRTLNTEAFF.

The chain carries TRBV3-1 (or the pseudogene TRBV3-2) and TRBJ1-4, with a tentative D call TRBD1 (5 bases). Trimming pared 4 bases from V and 5 bases from J, leaving 11 bases between. CDR3 length: 14 residues. CDR1 and CDR2 from the germline V gene are LGHDT and YNNKEL (reference sequence). DNA for the CDR3: TGTGCCAGCAGCCTTGGGGGGGGGAATGAAAAACTGTTTTTT. Translation gives CASSLGGGNEKLFF.